Presented here are 3 T cell receptor beta chains from one specimen sequenced in a study of OX40 agonist ivuxolimab in advanced cancers. The data were produced by immunoSEQ multiplex PCR, yet TCRdb's version contains in-frame clones alone and is incomplete. The repertoire holds just under 65,000 clones, around 90% seen once, with approximately 5.6% in the top ten. The material was CD4+ or CD8+ T cells sorted from blood, obtained in a trial of the OX40 agonist ivuxolimab. The source of these receptors is an adult with an advanced solid tumor such as melanoma, head and neck, liver or kidney cancer.

The chain employs TRBV2 and TRBJ1-3; a weak D match, TRBD1 (5 bases). Trimming left V 3 bases short and J 0 bases short, with 21 bases between. CDR1 SNHLY and CDR2 FYNNEI come from the germline V gene. The CDR3 is made up of 19 amino acids. DNA for the CDR3: TGTGCCAGCAGTGACTTGGGTTCAGAGGGGAAGCACTCTGGAAACACCATATATTTT. Translating it yields CASSDLGSEGKHSGNTIYF.

This rearrangement joins TRBV2 to TRBJ1-3; D not certain. V was pared by 4 bases and J by 0 bases, with 7 bases between. The germline gives CDR1 SNHLY, CDR2 FYNNEI. The CDR3 covers 14 residues. The CDR3 protein is CASSAQSSGNTIYF. CDR3 DNA sequence: TGTGCCAGCAGTGCACAGAGCTCTGGAAACACCATATATTTT.

This clone was seen only a few times. This chain's CDR3 is CAISEPLTGGGTEAFF. The CDR3 coding sequence is TGTGCCATCAGTGAGCCGTTAACAGGGGGAGGCACTGAAGCTTTCTTT. The rearrangement links TRBV10-3 to TRBJ1-1; TRBD1 matches at 8 bases. Germline-derived CDR1 and CDR2 are ENHRY and SYGVKD. The CDR3 consists of 16 residues. With 2 bases clipped from V and 4 bases from J, the junction kept 9 bases outside the gene matches.